Here is one TCR beta chain with its context. No antigen is known for it. For TCR beta, cDNA was produced by 5'RACE template switching with UMIs. TCRdb re-called the 5' RACE reads; one entry per CDR3 protein, DNA not given. This sample's table reports about 180,000 distinct CDR3 sequences. The data stem from a study of T cells expressing NK-cell markers. Study in general: CD3+CD56+NKG2C+, CD3+CD56+NKG2C- and CD3+CD56-NKG2C+ T cells, once sorted, supplied the TCR beta repertoires.

CDR1 WNHNN and CDR2 SYGVQD come from the germline V gene (reference sequence). The CDR3 totals 20 residues. Overall study findings and caveats: HCMV specificity of expanded NKG2C+ T cell clones remained unclear.

The chain employs TRBV10-1 and TRBJ1-1; TCRdb indicates TRBD1, and absent DNA this call remains unverified. The sequenced sample was blood T cells: a sorted CD56 or NKG2C T cell subset, CD4+ or CD8+ T cells, or bulk PBMC T cells (not recorded which). This TCR came from a man between 18 and 69 years old in good health. CDR3 residues: CASSESNIGQDPPMNTEAFF.